The 21 T cell receptor beta chains in this list originate from one sample, sequenced in a study of T cell responses to AZD1222 COVID-19 vaccine. The repertoire was sequenced with immunoSEQ multiplex PCR; TCRdb's copy has only in-frame clones and lacks some. The repertoire holds tens of thousands of clones, with approximately 85% as singletons. The material sequenced was peripheral blood, taken 28 days after the second AZD1222 dose. The receptors originated from an adult who received the AZD1222 COVID-19 vaccine.

This clone was counted a single time. This chain joins TRBV11-3 and TRBJ1-1; no clear D. The CDR3 consists of 13 residues. Germline lookup yields CDR1 SGHNT and CDR2 YENEEA. V was cut by 3 bases and J by 1 base, with 6 bases left in between. The CDR3 sequence is CASSLGENTEAFF. CDR3 coding DNA: TGTGCCAGCAGCTTGGGAGAGAACACTGAAGCTTTCTTT.

This clone has a single count. The V call is TRBV6-5, the J call TRBJ2-1; TRBD2 aligns across 13 bases. The CDR3 is 16 amino acids. Germline CDR1 MNHEY, CDR2 SVGAGI. The J segment lost 5 bases and the V segment lost 1 base, leaving 2 bases of the junction unmatched. The CDR3 loop is CASSYLGTSGNNEQFF. The CDR3 DNA sequence: TGTGCCAGCAGTTACTTGGGGACTAGCGGGAACAATGAGCAGTTCTTC.

Here the CDR3 DNA reads TGCAGCGGTGCAACTAATGAAAAACTGTTTTTT. This translates into CSGATNEKLFF. V is TRBV20-1 and J is TRBJ1-4; D gene uncertain. The CDR3 is 11 amino acids. The germline gives CDR1 DFQATT, CDR2 SNEGSKA (reference sequence).

The chain uses TRBV6-5 and TRBJ2-1; 8 bases are a match to TRBD1. The CDR3 consists of 15 residues. With 2 bases clipped from V and 11 bases from J, the junction kept 11 bases outside the gene matches. Germline loops: CDR1 MNHEY, CDR2 SVGAGI. CDR3 sequence: CASSYGTGLTRKQFF. CDR3 nucleotides: TGTGCCAGCAGTTACGGGACAGGCTTAACCCGTAAGCAGTTCTTC.

V gene TRBV9 combines with J gene TRBJ1-2, with D unclear. The CDR3 runs 14 residues. Germline CDR1 is SGDLS and CDR2 is YYNGEE. V was shortened by 0 bases and J by 1 base, with 7 bases between the two germline ends. The CDR3 region is CASSVDPDNYGYTF. CDR3 nucleotides: TGTGCCAGCAGCGTAGACCCGGATAACTATGGCTACACCTTC.

The chain is built from TRBV4-2 and TRBJ1-6; tentative D call: TRBD1 (6 bases). There are 14 residues in the CDR3. The V end lost 1 base, the J end lost 10 bases, and 11 bases lay between the germline ends. CDR1 is LGHNA, CDR2 YNFKEQ, per germline. The CDR3 bases are TGTGCCAGCAGCCAAGGGGGGGCAGAGTCACCCCTCCACTTT. It is translated as CASSQGGAESPLHF.

The chain uses TRBV2 and TRBJ2-1, with D unclear. CDR1 and CDR2 (germline): SNHLY, FYNNEI. The CDR3 contains 15 residues. V lost 8 bases to trimming and J lost 1 base, with 15 bases between them. The CDR3 DNA follows: TGTGCCAGCCGAAAGGACCACCTTTCCTACAATGAGCAGTTCTTC. Translation gives CASRKDHLSYNEQFF.

The V gene is TRBV5-1, the J gene TRBJ2-1, with 10 positions matching TRBD2. From germline, CDR1 is SGHRS and CDR2 YFSETQ. The CDR3 is made up of 17 amino acids. V lost 0 bases, J lost 2 bases, and 5 bases stayed unmatched. The CDR3 loop reads CASSLDLTSGTYNEQFF. DNA of the CDR3: TGCGCCAGCAGCTTGGACCTCACTAGCGGGACCTACAATGAGCAGTTCTTC.

The chain joins TRBV4-2 to TRBJ1-2; D is possibly TRBD1 (5 bases). Per germline, CDR1 LGHNA and CDR2 YNFKEQ. Trimming shortened V by 1 base and J by 4 bases, and 22 bases separated the two germline ends. The CDR3 contains 18 residues. CDR3 loop: CASSQAHSGGNGGYGYTF. In nucleotides, the CDR3 is TGTGCCAGCAGCCAAGCCCACTCGGGAGGGAACGGGGGCTATGGCTACACCTTC.

V is TRBV6-4 and J is TRBJ2-3; TRBD2 matches at 9 bases. The length of the CDR3 is 15 residues. Germline assignment: CDR1 MRHNA and CDR2 SNTAGT. V lost 4 bases to trimming and J lost 0 bases; unmatched junction nucleotides: 2. CDR3: CASSGTSASTDTQYF. The CDR3 DNA sequence: TGTGCCAGCAGTGGGACTAGCGCTAGCACAGATACGCAGTATTTT.

The J gene is TRBJ2-3, the V gene TRBV3-1 (or the pseudogene TRBV3-2), with 9 bases lining up with TRBD2. Germline V CDR1 and CDR2: LGHDT, YNNKEL (reference sequence). The CDR3 runs to 18 residues. Unmatched junction bases numbered 8, after V lost 1 base and J lost 0 bases. CDR3 in amino acids: CASSQVLAGTLSTDTQYF. The CDR3 nucleotides are TGTGCCAGCAGCCAAGTACTAGCGGGTACGCTAAGCACAGATACGCAGTATTTT.

V and J are TRBV11-3 and TRBJ2-2, with TRBD1 as a possible D gene (5 bases). V was cut by 1 base and J by 4 bases, with 19 bases left in between. In germline, CDR1 is SGHNT, CDR2 YENEEA. This CDR3 region has 18 residues. The CDR3 is CASSLGLAGQKPTGELFF. The DNA for the CDR3 is TGTGCCAGCAGCTTAGGGTTGGCCGGACAAAAACCCACCGGGGAGCTGTTTTTT.

The chain links TRBV19 to TRBJ1-3, with unresolved D. This CDR3 comprises 15 residues. Germline V lookup: CDR1 LNHDA, CDR2 SQIVND (reference sequence). V lost 8 bases and J 0 bases, leaving 14 bases between the germline ends. The CDR3 coding sequence is TGTGCCAGTTGGATCTCGACTAGCTCTGGAAACACCATATATTTT. This translates into CASWISTSSGNTIYF. Looking up the rest from reference TRBV19 and TRBJ1-3 gives the full variable domain: DGGITQSPKYLFRKEGQNVTLSCEQNLNHDAMYWYRQDPGQGLRLIYYSQIVNDFQKGDIAEGYSVSREKKESFPLTVTSAQKNPTAFYLCASWISTSSGNTIYFGEGSWLTVV.

This sequence joins TRBV6-4 and TRBJ1-6, with 7 bases aligning to TRBD1. The CDR3 length is 15 residues. Germline assignment: CDR1 MRHNA and CDR2 SNTAGT. Trimming cost V 3 bases and J 9 bases; bases outside gene matches: 8. The CDR3 bases are TGTGCCAGCAGTGATAGTAGGGGGCTTGGTTCACCCCTCCACTTT. It codes for CASSDSRGLGSPLHF.

This clone was recorded once. The chain recombines TRBV5-4 with TRBJ1-1, with D perhaps TRBD1 (6 bases). CDR1 and CDR2 from the germline V gene are SGHNT and YYREEE (reference sequence). This CDR3 is built from 12 residues. Trimming cost V 7 bases and J 12 bases, with 19 bases left between them. The CDR3 sequence: CASQDLQGRTFF. DNA of the CDR3: TGTGCCAGCCAGGATCTACAGGGTAGAACTTTCTTT.

A remark on this clone: Other DNA sequences within the sample encode an identical CDR3. The chain links TRBV28 to TRBJ1-1; D gene ambiguous. V was pared by 6 bases and J by 0 bases, with 2 bases between. Germline values: CDR1 MDHEN, CDR2 SYDVKM. This CDR3 comprises 11 residues. The CDR3 bases are TGTGCCAGCAGATTGAACACTGAAGCTTTCTTT. It encodes CASRLNTEAFF.

This rearrangement joins TRBV6-1 to TRBJ2-1; 14 nucleotides line up with TRBD2. Germline V CDR1 and CDR2: MNHNS, SASEGT. Trimming at V came to 3 bases and at J to 8 bases, leaving 3 bases not matched to a gene. CDR3 length: 15 amino acids. The CDR3 sequence is CASSEGLAGVDEQFF. The CDR3 region has the DNA TGTGCCAGCAGTGAGGGACTAGCGGGAGTCGATGAGCAGTTCTTC.

The chain employs TRBV7-2 and TRBJ2-3, with D possibly TRBD1 on 5 matching bases. CDR3 length: 16 residues. With 4 bases removed from V and 2 bases from J, the gap between germline ends came to 16 bases. The germline gives CDR1 SGHTA, CDR2 FQGNSA. This chain's CDR3 is CASSSQAGPPTDTQYF. The CDR3 region has the DNA TGTGCCAGCAGCTCCCAGGCAGGGCCCCCCACAGATACGCAGTATTTT. The full variable domain, rest sourced from reference TRBV7-2 and TRBJ2-3, is GAGVSQSPSNKVTEKGKDVELRCDPISGHTALYWYRQSLGQGLEFLIYFQGNSAPDKSGLPSDRFSAERTGGSVSTLTIQRTQQEDSAVYLCASSSQAGPPTDTQYFGPGTRLTVL.

The rearrangement links TRBV11-2 to TRBJ2-1, with 15 bases fitting TRBD2. V lost 5 bases to trimming and J lost 13 bases; unmatched junction nucleotides: 3. CDR3 size: 13 residues. Germline-derived CDR1 and CDR2 are SGHAT and FQNNGV. CDR3 nucleotide sequence: TGTGCCAGCAGCGCGGGACTAGCGGGGGGACAGTTCTTC. It encodes CASSAGLAGGQFF.

The chain combines TRBV10-3 with TRBJ1-5; tentatively, D is TRBD1 (5 bases). The CDR3 has 15 amino acids. The ends were cut back, 3 bases at V and 4 bases at J, with 13 bases in the middle. Germline-derived CDR1 and CDR2 are ENHRY and SYGVKD. CDR3 DNA: TGTGCCATCAGTGACCCGAGGGAGGGGAATCAGCCCCAGCATTTT. Protein sequence: CAISDPREGNQPQHF.

The rearrangement joins TRBV28 to TRBJ2-7; TRBD1 matches at 8 bases. CDR1 is MDHEN, CDR2 SYDVKM, per germline. The J segment lost 2 bases and the V segment lost 5 bases, leaving 20 bases of the junction unmatched. This CDR3 is built from 19 residues. The CDR3 reads CASSTPLIDRTGMAYEQYF. The CDR3 nucleotides are TGTGCCAGCAGTACCCCCCTAATAGACAGGACAGGGATGGCCTACGAGCAGTACTTC.